The 8 T cell receptor beta chains below come from one sample, sequenced in a study of brain T cells in children with intractable seizures. Sequencing used immunoSEQ multiplex PCR; TCRdb keeps in-frame clones, though not all of them. The sample has some 76,000 clones; more than 85% are singletons. This material consisted of peripheral blood, taken at surgery. The receptors come from a boy younger than two with tuberous sclerosis and intractable seizures.

This chain uses TRBV9 with TRBJ2-7; TRBD2 matches 11 bases. The trim removed 2 bases at V and 3 bases at J, leaving 1 base unmatched. The length of the CDR3 is 14 residues. CDR1 SGDLS and CDR2 YYNGEE come from the germline V gene. The CDR3 loop is CASSVTSGNYEQYF. CDR3 nucleotide sequence: TGTGCCAGCAGCGTGACTAGCGGGAACTACGAGCAGTACTTC.

This clone was detected only once. This sequence joins TRBV2 and TRBJ1-3; D is unresolved. Trimming removed 5 bases at V and 0 bases at J, with 11 bases between. The CDR3 is 15 residues long. Looked up from germline, CDR1 is SNHLY and CDR2 is FYNNEI. The DNA for the CDR3 is TGTGCCAGCAGTCCGAGGGCCAGCTCTGGAAACACCATATATTTT. It specifies CASSPRASSGNTIYF.

This chain uses TRBV27 with TRBJ2-4, with D tentatively TRBD2 (6 bases). This CDR3 region has 13 residues. The germline V gene encodes CDR1 MNHEY and CDR2 SMNVEV (reference sequence). With 4 bases removed from V and 8 bases from J, the gap between germline ends came to 12 bases. The CDR3 region is CASSWDSQDIQYF. CDR3 bases: TGTGCCAGCAGTTGGGACTCCCAGGACATTCAGTACTTC.

The V and J genes are TRBV4-2 and TRBJ2-3, with 12 bases lining up with TRBD1. V shed 3 bases and J 3 bases; nucleotides not matched to a gene: 4. The CDR3 is made up of 16 amino acids. Looked up from germline, CDR1 is LGHNA and CDR2 is YNFKEQ. The CDR3 spells CASSQAGQGATDTQYF. CDR3 sequence (DNA): TGTGCCAGCAGCCAGGCGGGACAGGGGGCTACAGATACGCAGTATTTT.

This chain links TRBV25-1 with TRBJ2-1, with TRBD2 identical over 11 bases. From germline, CDR1 is MGHDK and CDR2 SYGVNS. Trimming took 5 bases from V and 5 from J; bases not matched to a gene: 8. The CDR3 is made up of 16 amino acids. The CDR3 region is CASSPRGLAVHNEQFF. CDR3 coding DNA: TGTGCCAGCAGTCCCCGGGGACTAGCGGTTCACAATGAGCAGTTCTTC.

The gene calls are TRBV29-1 and TRBJ2-7, with 9 nucleotides matching TRBD1. Unmatched junction bases numbered 7, after V lost 0 bases and J lost 4 bases. Germline CDR1 is SQVTM and CDR2 is ANQGSEA. This CDR3 region has 15 residues. CDR3 protein: CSVEDPGTGSYEQYF. The CDR3 DNA reads as TGCAGCGTTGAAGATCCGGGGACAGGGTCTTACGAGCAGTACTTC.

This clone was counted once. This rearrangement joins TRBV25-1 to TRBJ1-2; D is undetermined. CDR3 length: 14 amino acids. Trimming shortened V by 6 bases and J by 3 bases, and 14 bases separated the two germline ends. Germline V gene data show CDR1 as MGHDK and CDR2 as SYGVNS. CDR3 nucleotides: TGTGCCAGCAGCGGTTATAACGGATACTATGGCTACACCTTC. Encoded protein: CASSGYNGYYGYTF.

This chain connects TRBV5-5 to TRBJ1-4, with 9 positions matching TRBD1. The CDR3 is 14 residues long. V was clipped by 1 base and J by 7 bases; unmatched bases: 2. Germline values: CDR1 SGHKS, CDR2 YYEKEE (reference sequence). CDR3 sequence reads: CASSLYRGREKLFF. In DNA, the CDR3 is TGTGCCAGCAGCTTGTACAGGGGGCGTGAAAAACTGTTTTTT.